This is a list of T cell receptor beta chains from one sample in a study of blood T cell repertoires in COVID-19. Repertoires were generated with immunoSEQ multiplex PCR, while TCRdb's copy carries only in-frame clones and drops some. The table includes approximately 200,000 clones, approximately 80% detected once. Sequenced input: PBMCs or T cells enriched from blood (not recorded which). These receptors were taken from a man aged 35 to 55 who had recovered from COVID-19. Both conserved end residues are part of each CDR3. A D gene is named only where the DNA matches it firmly. Clone size appears in some rows only: once, few, many, or a class for an expanded clone.

J gene: TRBJ1-1; clone size: few; D gene: .; V gene: TRBV5-1; CDR3 protein: CASRQGWNTEAFF; CDR3 DNA: TGCGCCAGCAGACAGGGATGGAACACTGAAGCTTTCTTT
J gene: TRBJ1-2; clone size: .; D gene: TRBD1; V gene: TRBV6-5; CDR3 protein: CASRPGQAVLYTF; CDR3 DNA: TGTGCCAGCAGGCCTGGACAGGCGGTGTTATACACCTTC
J gene: TRBJ2-6; clone size: .; D gene: .; V gene: TRBV14; CDR3 protein: CASSPPRGSGANVLTF; CDR3 DNA: TGTGCCAGCAGCCCACCCCGAGGGTCTGGGGCCAACGTCCTGACTTTC
J gene: TRBJ1-1; clone size: .; D gene: .; V gene: TRBV18; CDR3 protein: CASSPPAGTEAFF; CDR3 DNA: TGTGCCAGCTCACCACCGGCGGGGACTGAAGCTTTCTTT
J gene: TRBJ1-5; clone size: once; D gene: TRBD1; V gene: TRBV3-1/TRBV3-2; CDR3 protein: CASSSRDRDNQPQHF; CDR3 DNA: TGTGCCAGCAGCTCCCGAGACAGGGACAATCAGCCCCAGCATTTT
J gene: TRBJ1-2; clone size: .; D gene: .; V gene: TRBV10-2; CDR3 protein: CASSERGKYGYTF; CDR3 DNA: TGCGCCAGCAGTGAACGGGGGAAGTACGGCTACACCTTC
J gene: TRBJ1-3; clone size: few; D gene: TRBD1; V gene: TRBV5-6; CDR3 protein: CASSAGQVRNTIYF; CDR3 DNA: TGTGCCAGCAGTGCCGGACAGGTCCGGAACACCATATATTTT
J gene: TRBJ2-1; clone size: .; D gene: TRBD2; V gene: TRBV5-1; CDR3 protein: CASSPTSGKGEQFF; CDR3 DNA: TGCGCCAGCAGCCCGACTAGCGGGAAGGGTGAGCAGTTCTTC
J gene: TRBJ1-2; clone size: .; D gene: TRBD1; V gene: TRBV9; CDR3 protein: CASSKGQGANYGYTF; CDR3 DNA: TGTGCCAGCAGCAAGGGACAGGGAGCTAACTATGGCTACACCTTC
J gene: TRBJ1-1; clone size: .; D gene: TRBD1; V gene: TRBV18; CDR3 protein: CASSPLSGQGHTEAFF; CDR3 DNA: TGTGCCAGCTCACCACTGTCGGGACAGGGCCACACTGAAGCTTTCTTT
J gene: TRBJ2-2; clone size: .; D gene: .; V gene: TRBV18; CDR3 protein: CASSEKSGNTGELFF; CDR3 DNA: TGTGCCAGCTCAGAAAAGTCGGGGAACACCGGGGAGCTGTTTTTT
J gene: TRBJ2-1; clone size: .; D gene: .; V gene: TRBV24-1; CDR3 protein: CATRFSGGHNEQFF; CDR3 DNA: TGTGCCACCAGGTTTTCGGGGGGCCACAATGAGCAGTTCTTC
J gene: TRBJ2-1; clone size: .; D gene: .; V gene: TRBV5-1; CDR3 protein: CASSFGGTRLGEQFF; CDR3 DNA: TGCGCCAGCAGCTTCGGGGGGACACGGTTGGGTGAGCAGTTCTTC
J gene: TRBJ1-2; clone size: .; D gene: TRBD1; V gene: TRBV20-1; CDR3 protein: CSAMTGSVYTF; CDR3 DNA: TGCAGTGCTATGACAGGGTCGGTGTACACCTTC
J gene: TRBJ2-2; clone size: .; D gene: TRBD2; V gene: TRBV7-6; CDR3 protein: CASSPLGGDTGELFF; CDR3 DNA: TGTGCCAGCAGCCCTCTGGGAGGGGACACCGGGGAGCTGTTTTTT
J gene: TRBJ2-1; clone size: .; D gene: TRBD2; V gene: TRBV9; CDR3 protein: CASSPGGSGRVNEQFF; CDR3 DNA: TGTGCCAGCAGCCCCGGTGGGAGCGGGAGGGTCAATGAGCAGTTCTTC
J gene: TRBJ1-2; clone size: .; D gene: .; V gene: TRBV19; CDR3 protein: CASHPGQNLRGYTF; CDR3 DNA: TGTGCCAGTCACCCCGGACAGAACCTCAGGGGCTACACCTTC
J gene: TRBJ1-2; clone size: .; D gene: .; V gene: TRBV29-1; CDR3 protein: CSADTGYGYTF; CDR3 DNA: TGCAGCGCTGACACTGGCTATGGCTACACCTTC
J gene: TRBJ1-4; clone size: .; D gene: .; V gene: TRBV6-6; CDR3 protein: CASSPTGGEKLFF; CDR3 DNA: TGTGCCAGCAGCCCGACCGGGGGTGAAAAACTGTTTTTT
J gene: TRBJ1-3; clone size: .; D gene: .; V gene: TRBV6-5; CDR3 protein: CASRPTGSGNTIYF; CDR3 DNA: TGTGCCAGCAGGCCCACAGGGTCTGGAAACACCATATATTTT
J gene: TRBJ2-1; clone size: .; D gene: .; V gene: TRBV6-1; CDR3 protein: CASSDRLAKRIYNEQFF; CDR3 DNA: TGTGCCAGCAGTGACCGATTAGCGAAACGCATTTACAATGAGCAGTTCTTC
J gene: TRBJ2-5; clone size: .; D gene: TRBD2; V gene: TRBV5-1; CDR3 protein: CASRLAGEETQYF; CDR3 DNA: TGCGCCAGCAGACTAGCGGGAGAAGAGACCCAGTACTTC
J gene: TRBJ1-2; clone size: .; D gene: TRBD1; V gene: TRBV7-9; CDR3 protein: CASSSTGAWGGYTF; CDR3 DNA: TGTGCCAGCAGCTCCACAGGGGCCTGGGGCGGCTACACCTTC